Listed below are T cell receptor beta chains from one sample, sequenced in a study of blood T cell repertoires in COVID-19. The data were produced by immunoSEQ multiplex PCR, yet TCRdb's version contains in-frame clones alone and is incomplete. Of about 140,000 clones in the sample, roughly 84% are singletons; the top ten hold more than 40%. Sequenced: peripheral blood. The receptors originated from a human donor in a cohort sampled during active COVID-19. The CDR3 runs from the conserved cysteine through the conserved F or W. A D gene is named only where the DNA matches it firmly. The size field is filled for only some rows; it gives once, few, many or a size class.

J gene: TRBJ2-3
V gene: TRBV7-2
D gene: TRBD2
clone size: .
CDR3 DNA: TGTGCCAGCAGCTACCGGACTAGCGGGGGGGGAGATACGCAGTATTTT
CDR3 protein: CASSYRTSGGGDTQYF

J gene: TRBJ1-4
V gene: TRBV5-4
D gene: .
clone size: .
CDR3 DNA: TGTGCCAGCAGCTTATCCAAAAATGAAAAACTGTTTTTT
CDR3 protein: CASSLSKNEKLFF

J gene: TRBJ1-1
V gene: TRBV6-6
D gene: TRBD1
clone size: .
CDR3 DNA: TGTGCCAGCAGTCGGGACAGGGGCGCTGAAGCTTTCTTT
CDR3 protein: CASSRDRGAEAFF

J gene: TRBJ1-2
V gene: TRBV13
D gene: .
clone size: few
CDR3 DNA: TGTGCCAGCCGACGCTGGGGGGGGCGGTATGATGGCTACACCTTC
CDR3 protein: CASRRWGGRYDGYTF

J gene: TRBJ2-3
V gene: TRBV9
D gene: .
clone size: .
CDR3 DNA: TGTGCCAGCAGCGTAGGTGTACAGGGTACCGATACGCAGTATTTT
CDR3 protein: CASSVGVQGTDTQYF

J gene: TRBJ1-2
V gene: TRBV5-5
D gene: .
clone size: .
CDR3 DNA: TGTGCCAGCAGCTTATCCAGGAACTATGGCTACACCTTC
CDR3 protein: CASSLSRNYGYTF

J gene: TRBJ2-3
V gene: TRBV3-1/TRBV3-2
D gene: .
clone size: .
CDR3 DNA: TGTGCCAGCAGCCAACTCTCTACAGATACGCAGTATTTT
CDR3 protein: CASSQLSTDTQYF

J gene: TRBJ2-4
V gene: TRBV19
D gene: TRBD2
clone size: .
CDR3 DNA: TGTGCCAGTAGTCTCCGAAGGGGAGGGGAGGGCATTCAGTACTTC
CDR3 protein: CASSLRRGGEGIQYF

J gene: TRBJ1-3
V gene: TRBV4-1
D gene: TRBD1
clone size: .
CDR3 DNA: TGCGCCAGCAGCCAGGGACAGGTCTCTGGAAACACCATATATTTT
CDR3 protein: CASSQGQVSGNTIYF

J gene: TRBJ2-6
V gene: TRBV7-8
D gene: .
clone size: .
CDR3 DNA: TGTGCCAGCAGCTTAGCAGGGGCTGGGGCCAACGTCCTGACTTTC
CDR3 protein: CASSLAGAGANVLTF

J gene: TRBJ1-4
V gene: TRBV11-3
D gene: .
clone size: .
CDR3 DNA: TGTGCCAGCAGCCCGGGCGCAGGGGACCATGAAAAACTGTTTTTT
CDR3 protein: CASSPGAGDHEKLFF

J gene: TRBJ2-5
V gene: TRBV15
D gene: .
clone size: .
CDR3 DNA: TGTGCCACCTCCCGCGGAAGCAAAGAGACCCAGTACTTC
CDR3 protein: CATSRGSKETQYF

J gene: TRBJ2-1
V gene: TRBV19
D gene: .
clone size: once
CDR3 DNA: TGTGCCGCAGGATCCCAAGCCAATGAGCAGTTCTTC
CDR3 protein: CAAGSQANEQFF

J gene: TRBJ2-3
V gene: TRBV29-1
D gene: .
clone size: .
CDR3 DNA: TGCAGCGTCACCCGGGGTAGCCTGAGCACAGATACGCAGTATTTT
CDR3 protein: CSVTRGSLSTDTQYF

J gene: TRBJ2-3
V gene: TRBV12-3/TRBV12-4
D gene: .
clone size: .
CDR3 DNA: TGTGCCAGCAGTTTAAGGGAGACAGATACGCAGTATTTT
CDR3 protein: CASSLRETDTQYF

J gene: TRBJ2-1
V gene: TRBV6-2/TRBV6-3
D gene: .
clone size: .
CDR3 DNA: TGTGCCAGCAGTACCGCCCAGGGCTATGAGCAGTTCTTC
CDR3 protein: CASSTAQGYEQFF

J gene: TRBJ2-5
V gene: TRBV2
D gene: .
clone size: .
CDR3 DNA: TGTGCCAGCCGGGGAAGTAAGACATGGGAGACCCAGTACTTC
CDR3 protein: CASRGSKTWETQYF

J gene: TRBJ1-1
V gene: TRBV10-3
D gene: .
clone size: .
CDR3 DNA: TGTGCCTCCGGAACAGGAATGAACACTGAAGCTTTCTTT
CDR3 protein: CASGTGMNTEAFF

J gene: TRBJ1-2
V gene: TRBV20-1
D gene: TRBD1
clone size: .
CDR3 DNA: TGCAGTCTCCGGGACAGAATTTCCTACACCTTC
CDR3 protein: CSLRDRISYTF

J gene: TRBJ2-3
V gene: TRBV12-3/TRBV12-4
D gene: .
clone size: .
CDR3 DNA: TGTGCCAGCAGTGGCCCAGTCTGGGATACGCAGTATTTT
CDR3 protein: CASSGPVWDTQYF

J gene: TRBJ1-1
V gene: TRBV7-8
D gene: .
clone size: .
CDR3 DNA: TGTGCCAGCAGCTTAACAGAACCTAACACTGAAGCTTTCTTT
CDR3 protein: CASSLTEPNTEAFF

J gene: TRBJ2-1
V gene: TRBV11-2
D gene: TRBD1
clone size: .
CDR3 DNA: TGTGCCAGCAGTTCTGGGACAGGGAATTCCTACAATGAGCAGTTCTTC
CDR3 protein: CASSSGTGNSYNEQFF

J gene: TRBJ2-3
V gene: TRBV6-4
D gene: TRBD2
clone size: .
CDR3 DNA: TGTGCCAGCAGTGAGGCTAGCGGGGGGGCCGGTACGCAGTATTTT
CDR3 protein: CASSEASGGAGTQYF

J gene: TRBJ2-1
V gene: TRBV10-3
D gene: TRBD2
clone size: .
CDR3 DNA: TGTGCCAGTATGTCTAGCGGGAACCGGGATGAGCAGTTCTTC
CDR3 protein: CASMSSGNRDEQFF

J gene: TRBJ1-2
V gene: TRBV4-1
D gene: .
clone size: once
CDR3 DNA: TGCGCCAGCAGCCGTAATACGGGGGGTTCTGGCTACACCTTC
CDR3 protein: CASSRNTGGSGYTF

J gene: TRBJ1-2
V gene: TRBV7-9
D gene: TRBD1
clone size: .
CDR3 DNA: TGTGCCAGCAGCAACCCCACACAGGGGGGCTATGGCTACACCTTC
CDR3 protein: CASSNPTQGGYGYTF

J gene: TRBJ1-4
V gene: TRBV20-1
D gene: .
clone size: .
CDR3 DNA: TGCAGTGCTAGTAGTATCACGGGGGTTGGGACTAATGAAAAACTGTTTTTT
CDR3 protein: CSASSITGVGTNEKLFF

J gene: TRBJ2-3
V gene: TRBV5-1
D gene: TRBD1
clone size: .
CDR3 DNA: TGCGCCAGCAGCCCGGGACAGACCACAGATACGCAGTATTTT
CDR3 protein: CASSPGQTTDTQYF